The next 29 T cell receptor beta chains were all read from a single sample in a study of regulatory T cells in long-lasting Graves disease (dated by TCRdb to about 2021). The time point tag for this specimen amounts to: persistent/refractory GD, antithyroid drugs over 5 years with positive TRAb. For both TCR sequencing and RNA sequencing, RNA was extracted from PBMCs using TRIzol. Receptor amplification or capture employed multiplex PCR. For sequencing, an Illumina HiSeq 4000 was employed. TCR beta libraries were built with iRepertoire HTBI primers and Arm-PCR amplification of CDR3 regions. The public reads were quality trimmed at Q25 with fastp and then assembled into clones with MiXCR by TCRdb, keeping productive beta chains. One record per CDR3 amino acid sequence lists the most common genes and DNA. The sample table contains about 430,000 distinct CDR3 sequences; only one count was recorded for roughly a fifth of them. The ten largest clonotypes hold 13% to 15% of the sample.

Sequencing was performed on peripheral blood mononuclear cells (PBMCs), taken when the disease was refractory, from a patient treated with antithyroid drugs. These receptors originate from a female donor with Graves disease.

This clonotype was counted between two and nine times. The chain employs TRBV5-1 and TRBJ2-4; 11 nucleotides agree with TRBD1. Germline V gene lookup returns CDR1 SGHRS and CDR2 YFSETQ. The CDR3 sequence is 17 residues long. V lost 4 bases, J lost 7 bases, and 13 bases stayed unmatched. CDR3 bases: TGCGCCAGCAGCCAGAACGGGCCCGGGACAGGGGGGAACATTCAGTACTTC. Translated, it gives CASSQNGPGTGGNIQYF.

The rearrangement links TRBV28 to TRBJ2-6; D is possibly TRBD2 (6 bases). V dropped 3 bases and J dropped 3 bases, with 18 bases sitting between them. Germline CDR1 is MDHEN and CDR2 is SYDVKM. The CDR3 spans 18 residues. The CDR3 spells CASSFRDFGRGGANVLTF. CDR3 DNA sequence: TGTGCCAGCAGTTTCCGGGACTTCGGGAGAGGTGGGGCCAACGTCCTGACTTTC.

This clonotype was counted ten times or more. The chain has TRBV2 and TRBJ2-7; TRBD1 matches at 7 bases. CDR1 SNHLY and CDR2 FYNNEI come from the germline V gene. This CDR3 is built from 14 residues. V was clipped by 6 bases and J by 6 bases; unmatched bases: 11. The CDR3 region is CASRGRGGNSEQYF. The CDR3 bases are TGTGCCAGCAGAGGCAGAGGGGGCAATTCCGAGCAGTACTTC.

This clonotype was found many times. This rearrangement joins TRBV10-3 to TRBJ2-1; TRBD2 matches at 16 bases. The germline gives CDR1 ENHRY, CDR2 SYGVKD. Unmatched junction bases numbered 8, after V lost 4 bases and J lost 5 bases. The CDR3 loop spans 18 amino acids. CDR3 nucleotide sequence: TGTGCCATCAGTGGGGGGACTAGCGGGAGGGCCCTAAACAATGAGCAGTTCTTC. Translation: CAISGGTSGRALNNEQFF.

This clonotype was observed at least ten times. The V and J genes are TRBV28 and TRBJ2-7; the D gene is possibly TRBD1 (6 bases). V was pared by 6 bases and J by 5 bases, with 14 bases between. The CDR3 is 13 amino acids. Germline V gene sequence: CDR1 MDHEN, CDR2 SYDVKM. CDR3 nucleotide sequence: TGTGCCAGCAGAATGGGGGCAGTTGACGAGCAGTACTTC. This sequence encodes CASRMGAVDEQYF.

This clonotype was detected only a few times. The rearrangement uses TRBV7-3 and TRBJ2-7; the D is unclear. The V end lost 2 bases, the J end lost 2 bases, and 13 bases lay between the germline ends. This CDR3 is built from 15 residues. Germline V gene data show CDR1 as SGHTA and CDR2 as FQGTGA. The CDR3 loop is CASSLFQELPYEQYF. The CDR3 DNA reads TGTGCCAGCAGCTTATTTCAGGAACTACCCTACGAGCAGTACTTC.

The genes are TRBV27 and TRBJ1-1; 10 bases agree with TRBD1. V shed 2 bases, J shed 7 bases, and the junction held 7 bases outside the gene matches. Germline V CDR1 and CDR2: MNHEY, SMNVEV (reference sequence). CDR3 length: 15 residues. CDR3 sequence (DNA): TGTGCCAGCAGTTTAACGACAGGGGGCGCGGTTGAAGCTTTCTTT. Protein product: CASSLTTGGAVEAFF.

This rearrangement joins TRBV30 to TRBJ2-5; TRBD1 or TRBD2 may be the D gene (6 bases each). Trimming left V 5 bases short and J 7 bases short, with 20 bases between. This CDR3 is 14 amino acids long. Germline V gene data show CDR1 as GTSNPN and CDR2 as SVGIG (reference sequence). The CDR3 nucleotides read TGTGCCTGGGATCGAAGGGGGGCCCAATGGACCCAGTACTTC. Its protein is CAWDRRGAQWTQYF.

This clonotype occurred a few times. This chain links TRBV20-1 with TRBJ1-4, with TRBD1 matching 9 bases. Per the germline V gene, CDR1 is DFQATT and CDR2 is SNEGSKA (reference sequence). The CDR3 contains 12 residues. Trimming removed 6 bases from V and 6 bases from J; junction bases left unmatched: 2. The CDR3 coding sequence is TGCAGTGCGGGACAGGGTGATGAAAAACTGTTTTTT. As protein: CSAGQGDEKLFF.

Only one count was recorded for this clonotype. The V call is TRBV4-1, the J call TRBJ2-1, with 9 bases matching TRBD2. Germline V CDR1 and CDR2: MGHRA, YSYEKL. Trimming removed 3 bases from V and 4 bases from J; junction bases left unmatched: 4. This CDR3 contains 15 residues. This CDR3 reads CASSQQTSGYNEQFF. The CDR3 nucleotides read TGCGCCAGCAGCCAGCAGACTAGCGGTTACAATGAGCAGTTCTTC.

The chain carries TRBV29-1 and TRBJ1-2; no definite D call. Germline V lookup: CDR1 SQVTM, CDR2 ANQGSEA. The CDR3 is 14 residues long. Trimming removed 1 base at V and 2 bases at J, with 11 bases between. The CDR3 DNA reads TGCAGCGTTGAAGGACACCGTTTAAACTATGGCTACACCTTC. Its protein product is CSVEGHRLNYGYTF. The full variable domain, with the rest looked up from reference TRBV29-1 and TRBJ1-2, is SAVISQKPSRDICQRGTSLTIQCQVDSQVTMMFWYRQQPGQSLTLIATANQGSEATYESGFVIDKFPISRPNLTFSTLTVSNMSPEDSSIYLCSVEGHRLNYGYTFGSGTRLTVV.

This chain joins TRBV29-1 and TRBJ1-2; D possibly corresponds to TRBD1 (5 bases). V shed 1 base and J shed 8 bases, with 14 bases lying between them. The CDR3 totals 13 residues. Germline loops: CDR1 SQVTM, CDR2 ANQGSEA. The CDR3 loop reads CSVEVAGVHGYTF. The CDR3 DNA is TGCAGCGTTGAAGTGGCGGGGGTACACGGCTACACCTTC.

This clonotype turned up a few times. V usage is TRBV7-2 and J usage is TRBJ2-3; 13 bases line up with TRBD2. The CDR3 consists of 15 residues. CDR1 and CDR2 from the germline V gene are SGHTA and FQGNSA. After removal of 5 bases from V and 5 bases from J, the junction contained 4 bases not matched to a gene. CDR3 sequence (DNA): TGTGCCAGCAGCCGAGGACTAGCGGGAGTAGATACGCAGTATTTT. Protein: CASSRGLAGVDTQYF.

At least ten counts were recorded for this clonotype. The chain links TRBV27 to TRBJ1-1, with D possibly being TRBD1 (6 bases). V gave up 4 bases and J gave up 6 bases, with 9 bases separating them. CDR1 is MNHEY, CDR2 SMNVEV, per germline (reference sequence). CDR3 length equals 12 residues. CDR3 DNA: TGTGCCAGCAGTTCAGGGGAGGCTGAAGCTTTCTTT. Its protein is CASSSGEAEAFF.

This clonotype occurred many times. This CDR3 reads CASSLPGTGINTEAFF. CDR3 nucleotide sequence: TGTGCCAGCAGTCTACCCGGGACAGGTATTAACACTGAAGCTTTCTTT. The chain combines TRBV28 with TRBJ1-1, with TRBD1 matching over 8 bases. The junction had 10 bases not matched to a gene; V was cut back by 5 bases and J by 2 bases. The CDR3 is 16 amino acids. Germline CDR1 reads MDHEN; CDR2 reads SYDVKM.

The chain joins TRBV5-1 to TRBJ2-2, with D perhaps TRBD2 (6 bases). CDR1 is SGHRS and CDR2 is YFSETQ in the germline V gene. This CDR3 has 16 residues. V gave up 0 bases and J gave up 2 bases, with 11 bases separating them. CDR3 nucleotides: TGCGCCAGCAGCTTGGGGTCTAGCGTTAACACCGGGGAGCTGTTTTTT. It translates to CASSLGSSVNTGELFF.

In regard to this clonotype: One end of the junction is discordant with germline, which a read error may explain. This chain joins TRBV5-4 and TRBJ2-7, with 10 bases lining up with TRBD1. The CDR3 totals 19 residues. CDR1 SGHNT and CDR2 YYREEE come from the germline V gene (reference sequence). CDR3 nucleotides: TGTGCCGGCAGCTTCAGCGCGACAGGGGGCGTAAGAGGTTCCTACGAGCAGTACTTC. Its translation: CAGSFSATGGVRGSYEQYF.

This clonotype was seen repeatedly, ten times or more. The chain has TRBV24-1 and TRBJ2-2, with a possible D match to TRBD1 (6 bases). V was shortened by 4 bases and J by 6 bases, with 14 bases between the two germline ends. The germline V gene has CDR1 KGHDR and CDR2 SFDVKD. The CDR3 has 15 residues. CDR3 amino acids: CATSDQGSPAGELFF. The CDR3 bases are TGTGCCACCAGTGACCAGGGGTCCCCCGCCGGGGAGCTGTTTTTT.

This clonotype was observed at least ten times. The V and J genes are TRBV24-1 and TRBJ1-5; D might be TRBD1 (6 bases). Per the germline V gene, CDR1 is KGHDR and CDR2 is SFDVKD. V shed 3 bases and J shed 0 bases, with 11 bases lying between them. The CDR3 covers 16 residues. CDR3: CATSDRGALSNQPQHF. As DNA, the CDR3 is TGTGCCACCAGTGATCGGGGGGCGCTTAGCAATCAGCCCCAGCATTTT.

This clonotype occurred many times. The V and J genes are TRBV20-1 and TRBJ2-7, with 9 nucleotides matching TRBD2. CDR3 length: 15 amino acids. V gave up 0 bases and J gave up 2 bases; unmatched junction bases: 5. Looked up from germline, CDR1 is DFQATT and CDR2 is SNEGSKA (reference sequence). The chain's CDR3 is CSARDISGRPYEQYF. CDR3 coding DNA: TGCAGTGCTAGAGATATAAGCGGGAGGCCCTACGAGCAGTACTTC.

This clonotype was found a few times. The chain recombines TRBV20-1 with TRBJ1-5; 9 nucleotides agree with TRBD1. The CDR3 runs 16 residues. Germline-derived CDR1 and CDR2 are DFQATT and SNEGSKA (reference sequence). With 3 bases clipped from V and 4 bases from J, the junction kept 10 bases outside the gene matches. CDR3 amino acids: CSASMTGGFRNQPQHF. CDR3 DNA: TGCAGTGCTAGCATGACAGGGGGATTTAGGAATCAGCCCCAGCATTTT.

About this clonotype: This may arise from a read error, as a much more abundant clone is one base away. The chain carries TRBV7-9 and TRBJ2-7; unclear D gene. With 3 bases removed from V and 5 bases from J, the gap between germline ends came to 5 bases. The CDR3 runs 11 residues. Looked up from germline, CDR1 is SEHNR and CDR2 is FQNEAQ (reference sequence). CDR3 protein: CASSFPNEQYF. CDR3 bases: TGTGCCAGCAGCTTTCCCAACGAGCAGTACTTC.

This clonotype was found a few times. This rearrangement joins TRBV6-1 to TRBJ1-1; 8 positions agree with TRBD1. The CDR3 is made up of 16 amino acids. V lost 6 bases, J lost 6 bases, and 15 bases stayed unmatched. The V gene's germline CDR1 is MNHNS and CDR2 SASEGT. The CDR3 spells CASRRPGQGFESEAFF. CDR3 nucleotide sequence: TGTGCCAGCAGACGCCCCGGACAGGGTTTCGAGTCTGAAGCTTTCTTT.

This clonotype was detected many times. V usage is TRBV13 and J usage is TRBJ2-7; D perhaps matches TRBD1 (5 bases). From germline, CDR1 is PRHDT and CDR2 FYEKMQ (reference sequence). The CDR3 is 13 amino acids. Trimming cost V 3 bases and J 3 bases, with 9 bases left between them. CDR3 sequence reads: CASSFTGIYEQYF. The CDR3 coding sequence is TGTGCCAGCAGCTTTACAGGCATCTACGAGCAGTACTTC.

Many counts were recorded for this clonotype. V is TRBV7-9 and J is TRBJ2-7; maybe TRBD1 (6 bases). Germline CDR1 and CDR2: SEHNR and FQNEAQ (reference sequence). The CDR3 is made up of 16 amino acids. Trimming shortened V by 4 bases and J by 3 bases, and 19 bases separated the two germline ends. In DNA form, the CDR3 reads TGTGCCAGCAGCTCCCCCCCGGGACACCTGAACTACGAGCAGTACTTC. Translating gives CASSSPPGHLNYEQYF. The whole variable domain, remainder taken from reference TRBV7-9 and TRBJ2-7, is DTGVSQNPRHKITKRGQNVTFRCDPISEHNRLYWYRQTLGQGPEFLTYFQNEAQLEKSRLLSDRFSAERPKGSFSTLEIQRTEQGDSAMYLCASSSPPGHLNYEQYFGPGTRLTVT.

This rearrangement joins TRBV19 to TRBJ2-2; D might be TRBD2 (6 bases). There are 16 residues in the CDR3. Trimming took 0 bases from V and 1 from J, leaving 9 bases between them. Germline CDR1 and CDR2: LNHDA and SQIVND (reference sequence). This CDR3 reads CASSIEGGENTGELFF. The DNA for the CDR3 is TGTGCCAGTAGTATAGAAGGAGGGGAGAACACCGGGGAGCTGTTTTTT.

The rearrangement uses TRBV28 and TRBJ2-2, with unresolved D. Deletions cut 7 bases from V and 0 bases from J, with 6 bases between. Germline V gene data show CDR1 as MDHEN and CDR2 as SYDVKM. This CDR3 spans 13 amino acids. The CDR3 DNA reads TGTGCCAGCATTTCCCCGAACACCGGGGAGCTGTTTTTT. Translating gives CASISPNTGELFF.

This clonotype was recorded many times. V gene TRBV28 combines with J gene TRBJ2-7, with D perhaps TRBD2 (6 bases). The CDR3 totals 16 residues. V was cut by 2 bases and J by 0 bases, with 14 bases left in between. The germline gives CDR1 MDHEN, CDR2 SYDVKM. CDR3 sequence (DNA): TGTGCCAGCAGTTTAATCGGTCCGGGGGTCTCCTACGAGCAGTACTTC. It yields the protein CASSLIGPGVSYEQYF.

The chain links TRBV27 to TRBJ2-2; D may be TRBD1 (5 bases). The CDR3 is 16 amino acids. Germline loops: CDR1 MNHEY, CDR2 SMNVEV (reference sequence). V lost 7 bases, J lost 2 bases, and 17 bases lay in between. Here the CDR3 reads CASTPTVGVNTGELFF. CDR3 bases: TGTGCCAGCACCCCCACAGTAGGGGTCAACACCGGGGAGCTGTTTTTT.